This T cell receptor (beta chain) appears in the sequencing data of a study of blood T cell repertoires in COVID-19. Repertoires were generated with immunoSEQ multiplex PCR, while TCRdb's copy carries only in-frame clones and drops some. Here the sample spans fewer than 75,000 clones, over 70% being singletons. With V trimmed by 3 bases and J by 3 bases, 6 bases remained unmatched. The CDR3 extends over 17 amino acids. The germline CDR1 and CDR2 sequences are SGHAT and FQNNGV. This clone was seen just once. The receptor was derived from a man in his fifties with active COVID-19. This chain links TRBV11-2 with TRBJ1-3; 12 nucleotides match TRBD1. Specimen: peripheral blood. The CDR3 protein is CASSLQGQGASGNTIYF. The CDR3, as DNA: TGTGCCAGCAGCTTGCAGGGACAGGGGGCGAGTGGAAACACCATATATTTT. Based on the CDR3 plus reference TRBV11-2 and TRBJ1-3, the full variable domain is EAGVAQSPRYKIIEKRQSVAFWCNPISGHATLYWYQQILGQGPKLLIQFQNNGVVDDSQLPKDRFSAERLKGVDSTLKIQPAKLEDSAVYLCASSLQGQGASGNTIYFGEGSWLTVV.